The entry below gives a single T cell receptor (beta chain) sequence along with its context. This clonotype was seen many times. The target of this receptor is not known. No much larger clone exists at a distance of one base, and base qualities are not known. This entry is derived from a study of T-cell reconstitution after alpha-beta-depleted transplantation in children (TCRdb year 2016). With respect to the entire study: Using TCR repertoire profiling, the study followed T-cell immune reconstitution in a quantitative way in children after TCRalphabeta/CD19-depleted allogeneic hematopoietic cell transplantation.

Including the terminal cysteine and phenylalanine, the CDR3 comprises 13 residues. Only the CDR3 portion is preserved as DNA: 39 bases, with reading frame beginning at the first base. CDR1 SGHTA and CDR2 FQGNSA are derived from the germline V gene. The trim is 5 bases for V and 0 bases for J, with a gap of 8 bases between the germline ends. The treatment or condition label of this sample denotes: allogeneic hematopoietic cell transplantation with graft depleted of TCRalphabeta T cells and CD19 B cells. The children who served as transplant recipients had been given grafts of TCRalphabeta/CD19-depleted allogeneic hematopoietic cells. Library preparation employed PCR. TCRdb names Illumina HiSeq 2500 as the instrument used. TCR library preparation used molecular barcoding, with unique molecular identifiers applied to normalize quantification of the TCRbeta repertoire. TCRdb reprocessed the public reads (quality trimming at Q25 with fastp, clone calling with MiXCR) and kept in-frame beta chains. Here each entry gathers all rows of one CDR3 protein and keeps the most common genes and DNA. This sample comprises 250,000 to 300,000 distinct CDR3 sequences, just over 7.5% of them detected only once. Approximately 8.6% of the sample rests with the top ten.

The full study reports these points: In some patients, the high TCRbeta diversity seen at day 60 was put down to recipient T cells and intrathymic progenitors that had survived conditioning. Over subsequent months, a decline in hyperexpanded clone frequencies was noted, and after one year, T-cell counts and TCRbeta diversity were mostly ascribed to newly produced T cells. The apparently early alphabetaT-cell count recovery about two months after transplant was reportedly dependent on only several hundred rapidly expanded clones derived from non-depleted graft cells.

The sequencing used peripheral blood, collected 360 days after TCRalphabeta/CD19-depleted stem cell transplant. This receptor chain uses TRBV7-2 and TRBJ2-7; TRBD2 could be the D gene, as 5 bases match. This TCR was recovered from a female patient aged 2-15 years who had a stem cell transplant for Fanconi anemia, so the T cells may come from the graft donor. The CDR3 is CASSRGISYEQYF. The bases read TGTGCCAGCAGCCGAGGGATCTCCTACGAGCAGTACTTC.